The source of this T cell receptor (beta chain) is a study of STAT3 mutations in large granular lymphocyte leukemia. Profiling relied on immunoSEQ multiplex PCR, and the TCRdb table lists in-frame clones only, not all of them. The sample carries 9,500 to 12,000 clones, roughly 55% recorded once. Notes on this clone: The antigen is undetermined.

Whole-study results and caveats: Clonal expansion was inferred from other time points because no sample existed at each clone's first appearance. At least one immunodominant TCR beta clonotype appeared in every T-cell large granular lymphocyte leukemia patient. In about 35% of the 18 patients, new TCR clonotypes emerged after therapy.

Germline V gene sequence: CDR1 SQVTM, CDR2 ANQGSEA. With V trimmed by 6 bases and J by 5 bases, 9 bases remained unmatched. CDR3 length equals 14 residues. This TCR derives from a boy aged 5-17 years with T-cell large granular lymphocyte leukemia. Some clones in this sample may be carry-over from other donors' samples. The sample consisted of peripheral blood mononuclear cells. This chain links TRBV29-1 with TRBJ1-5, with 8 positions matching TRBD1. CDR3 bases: TGCAGCGTGGCTACCGGGACAGGCGATCAGCCCCAGCATTTT. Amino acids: CSVATGTGDQPQHF.